This T cell receptor (beta chain) appears in the sequencing data of a study of cytomegalovirus exposure and HLA in healthy donors. With 60 Vbeta and 13 Jbeta primers, the PCR was carried out. Measured with immunoSEQ multiplex PCR; TCRdb has only the in-frame clones, and not every one. Found here are 150,000 to 200,000 clones, about four fifths of them singletons; the top ten hold approximately 0.51%. Unmatched junction bases numbered 16, after V lost 4 bases and J lost 0 bases. CDR1 is SEHNR and CDR2 is FQNEAQ in the germline V gene (reference sequence). The CDR3 extends over 19 amino acids. Sequenced: PBMCs. The TCR originated in a woman aged 50 to 60 in good health and CMV-seronegative. This rearrangement joins TRBV7-9 to TRBJ1-2; TRBD1 matches 8 bases. CDR3 region: CASSSSARGPAPTNYGYTF. The DNA for the CDR3 is TGTGCCAGCAGCTCTAGTGCCAGGGGGCCCGCTCCTACTAACTATGGCTACACCTTC.